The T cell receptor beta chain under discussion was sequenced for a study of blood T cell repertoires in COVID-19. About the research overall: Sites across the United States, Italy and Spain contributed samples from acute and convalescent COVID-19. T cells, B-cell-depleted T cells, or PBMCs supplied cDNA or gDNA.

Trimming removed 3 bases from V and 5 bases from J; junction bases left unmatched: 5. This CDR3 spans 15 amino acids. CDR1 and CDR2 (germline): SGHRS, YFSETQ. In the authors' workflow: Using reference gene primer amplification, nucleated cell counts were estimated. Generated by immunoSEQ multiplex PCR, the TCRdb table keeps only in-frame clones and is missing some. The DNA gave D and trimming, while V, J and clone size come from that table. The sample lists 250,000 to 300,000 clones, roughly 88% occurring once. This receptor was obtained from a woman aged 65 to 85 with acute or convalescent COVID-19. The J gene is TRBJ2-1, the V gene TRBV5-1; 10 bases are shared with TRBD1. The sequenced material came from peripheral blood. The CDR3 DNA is TGCGCCAGCAGCTCAGGACAGGGGGGCCACAATGAGCAGTTCTTC. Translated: CASSSGQGGHNEQFF.